The next 9 T cell receptor beta chains were all read from a single sample in a study of T cells in women clearing cervical HPV infection. Produced via immunoSEQ multiplex PCR; TCRdb's table is partial and in-frame only. The specimen's table records tens of thousands of clones. Source material: blood buffy coat. Receptors originate from a woman aged 18 to 75 with a cervical HPV16 infection that either progressed to CIN3+ or cleared (not recorded which).

Comment on this clone: The read terminates 3 residues ahead of where the CDR3 ends, so the germline J gene completes it. The rearrangement joins TRBV19 to TRBJ1-5; no definite D call. The CDR3 covers 12 residues. Trimming cost V 5 bases and J 8 bases, with 10 bases left between them. Germline CDR1 LNHDA, CDR2 SQIVND (reference sequence). The chain's CDR3 is CASSAPPEPQHF. The sequenced part of the CDR3 DNA is TGTGCCAGTAGTGCCCCCCCGGAGCCC.

Comment on this clone: Read sequence stops 3 residues before the CDR3 end, and the germline J gene provides the missing end. The chain couples TRBV5-1 to TRBJ2-3; possibly TRBD1 for D (6 bases). V lost 2 bases and J 4 bases, leaving 14 bases between the germline ends. CDR1 is SGHRS and CDR2 is YFSETQ in the germline V gene. This CDR3 spans 15 amino acids. CDR3 sequence reads: CASSLQGSGSDTQYF. The sequenced part of the CDR3 DNA is TGCGCCAGCAGCTTACAGGGAAGCGGATCAGATACG.

Details on this clone: The read finishes 3 residues shy of the CDR3 end, and the germline J gene is used to complete it. The rearrangement joins TRBV20-1 to TRBJ2-5, with D uncertain. Trimming shortened V by 0 bases and J by 4 bases, and 18 bases separated the two germline ends. Germline V gene lookup returns CDR1 DFQATT and CDR2 SNEGSKA (reference sequence). This CDR3 spans 16 amino acids. The CDR3 sequence: CSARDRDKVEGETQYF. Incomplete CDR3 DNA: TGCAGTGCTAGAGATCGTGATAAGGTTGAAGGAGAGACC.

In regard to this clone: The read ends 3 residues before the CDR3 terminus; that terminus is restored from the germline J gene. The J gene is TRBJ1-2, the V gene TRBV6-2 or TRBV6-3; perhaps TRBD1 as D (6 bases). The CDR3 sequence is 15 residues long. CDR1 is MNHEY, CDR2 SVGEGT, per germline. The sequenced part of the CDR3 DNA is TGTGCCAGCAGTTCCCACGCTGACAGGAGCCTCGGC. Translated, it gives CASSSHADRSLG. The CDR3 in its entirety is CASSSHADRSLGYTF.

Of note for this clone: The CDR3 end is not reached by the read, which stops 3 residues before it; the germline J gene fills it in. The gene calls are TRBV7-9 and TRBJ1-1; 10 bases align to TRBD1. Losses at the gene ends were 11 bases for V and 4 bases for J; bases not matched to a gene: 10. The CDR3 contains 14 residues. Germline values: CDR1 SEHNR, CDR2 FQNEAQ (reference sequence). CDR3 loop: CAAELGQGTTEAFF. The part of the CDR3 DNA that was read is TGTGCCGCCGAGCTGGGACAGGGGACCACTGAA.

Notes on this clone: The read terminates 3 residues before the CDR3 end, so the remaining end is supplied by the germline J gene. The V gene is TRBV30, the J gene TRBJ1-6; TRBD1 agrees at 8 bases. The germline CDR1 and CDR2 sequences are GTSNPN and SVGIG (reference sequence). Unmatched junction bases numbered 8, after V lost 3 bases and J lost 7 bases. This CDR3 region has 15 residues. CDR3 DNA (partial): TGTGCCTGGAGATCAGGACAGGGCCTAAATTCACCC. Translation: CAWRSGQGLNSP. In full, the CDR3 reads CAWRSGQGLNSPLHF.

With respect to this clone: Read coverage stops 3 residues before the CDR3 terminus; the germline J gene supplies the remainder. This rearrangement joins TRBV7-8 to TRBJ2-2; TRBD1 matches at 10 bases. CDR1 is SGHVS and CDR2 is FQNEAQ in the germline V gene. CDR3 size: 15 residues. CDR3 bases read: TGTGCCAGCAGCTCCGGGACAGGGGACCGGTCACCG. The encoded protein is CASSSGTGDRSP. The whole CDR3 sequence reads CASSSGTGDRSPLFF.

With respect to this clone: The CDR3 end falls 3 residues outside the read, so it is completed with the germline J gene. V is TRBV20-1 and J is TRBJ2-5; possibly TRBD2 for D (5 bases). Trimming cost V 3 bases and J 3 bases, with 11 bases left between them. The germline gives CDR1 DFQATT, CDR2 SNEGSKA (reference sequence). The CDR3 spans 13 residues. The sequenced part of the CDR3 DNA is TGCAGTGCTAGCGATGACGGGGAAGAGACC. It specifies CSASDDGEET. The full CDR3 protein reads CSASDDGEETQYF.

The CDR3 bases that were read are TGCGCCAGCACCCGGACATCGAACACCGGGGAG. This codes for CASTRTSNTGE. The complete CDR3 sequence is CASTRTSNTGELFF. The chain is built from TRBV5-1 and TRBJ2-2; possible D gene TRBD1, 5 bases. The read comes to an end 3 residues before the CDR3 does, leaving the germline J gene to fill in the end. This CDR3 spans 14 amino acids. Germline-derived CDR1 and CDR2 are SGHRS and YFSETQ. V lost 6 bases and J lost 0, with 9 bases in between.